This TCR beta chain comes out of a study of blood T cell repertoires in COVID-19. Assay used: immunoSEQ multiplex PCR; TCRdb lists only in-frame clones, some missing. The sample yields about 150,000 clones, over 60% seen once. CDR3 length: 16 amino acids. Per germline, CDR1 SGHTA and CDR2 FQGNSA. With 5 bases removed from V and 0 bases from J, the gap between germline ends came to 16 bases. The chain is built from TRBV7-2 and TRBJ1-1, with a weak D call TRBD1 (5 bases). What was sequenced was peripheral blood. The receptor's source is an elderly woman with acute or convalescent COVID-19. DNA for the CDR3: TGTGCCAGCAGCATTAGTTTCTCAGGGATGAACACTGAAGCTTTCTTT. Encoded protein: CASSISFSGMNTEAFF.